One T cell receptor (beta chain) is described in this entry. What it binds is unknown. This sample was included in a study of early T cells in non-severe SARS-CoV-2 infection. The overall study: Unpaired chains resulted from sequencing bulk RNA of unsorted whole blood. Study findings and constraints: The matching step, a VDJdb search, favored anti-spike CD8 responses and missed private and CD4 specificities.

As part of library construction, unique molecular identifiers were attached to individual cDNA molecules. TCRdb fed the 5' RACE reads into MiXCR, producing one record per CDR3 protein. The table lists about 77,000 distinct CDR3 sequences, roughly 9.6% of them singletons. Germline V gene lookup returns CDR1 SGHRS and CDR2 YFSETQ. The CDR3 consists of 15 residues. V was clipped by 5 bases and J by 0 bases, with 12 bases between them. Input material: whole blood. This rearrangement joins TRBV5-1 to TRBJ2-1; D uncertain. This TCR was sampled from an adult who was a healthcare worker with PCR-confirmed SARS-CoV-2 infection or an uninfected control (not recorded which). Written as DNA, the CDR3 is TGCGCCAGCAGAGAATCCACCTACTCCTACAATGAGCAGTTCTTC. Amino acids: CASRESTYSYNEQFF.